This T cell receptor beta chain was observed in a study of CD8 T cells in ankylosing spondylitis. The table lists this clonotype with a few counts. Trimming took off 5 bases at V and 10 bases at J, with 18 bases between the two ends. Germline CDR1 reads SGHTA; CDR2 reads FQGNSA. The CDR3 totals 15 residues. TCRdb used MiXCR to reprocess the 5' RACE reads, holding one entry per CDR3 protein. In the table there are roughly 260,000 distinct CDR3 sequences, around 20% of which are singletons. Material: blood, either unsorted or a sorted T cell fraction (not recorded which). V gene TRBV7-2 combines with J gene TRBJ1-6, with D perhaps matching TRBD1 (6 bases). The sequence derives from a male donor with ankylosing spondylitis or in good health (not recorded which). This CDR3 reads CASSPRRGAGSPLHF. Here the CDR3 DNA reads TGTGCCAGCAGCCCCCGGCGGGGGGCAGGGTCACCCCTCCACTTT.